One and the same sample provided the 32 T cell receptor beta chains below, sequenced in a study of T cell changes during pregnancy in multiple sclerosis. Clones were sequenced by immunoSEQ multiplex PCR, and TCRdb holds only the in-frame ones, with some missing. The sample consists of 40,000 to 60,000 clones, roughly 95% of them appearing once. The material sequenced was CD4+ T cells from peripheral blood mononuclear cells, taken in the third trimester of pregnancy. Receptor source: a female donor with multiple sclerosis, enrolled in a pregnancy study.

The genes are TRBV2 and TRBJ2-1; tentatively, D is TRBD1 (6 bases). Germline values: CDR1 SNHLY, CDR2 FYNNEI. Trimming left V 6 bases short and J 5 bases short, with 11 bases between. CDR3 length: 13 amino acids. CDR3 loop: CASREDRHNEQFF. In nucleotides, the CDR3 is TGTGCCAGCAGGGAGGACAGACACAATGAGCAGTTCTTC. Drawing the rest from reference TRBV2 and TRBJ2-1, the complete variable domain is EPEVTQTPSHQVTQMGQEVILRCVPISNHLYFYWYRQILGQKVEFLVSFYNNEISEKSEIFDDQFSVERPDGSNFTLKIRSTKLEDSAMYFCASREDRHNEQFFGPGTRLTVL.

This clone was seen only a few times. This chain's CDR3 is CASSLGLAREQYF. CDR3 DNA sequence: TGTGCCAGCAGTCTGGGACTAGCACGCGAGCAGTACTTC. The rearrangement links TRBV6-5 to TRBJ2-7; TRBD2 matches 9 bases. This CDR3 has 13 residues. After removal of 5 bases from V and 6 bases from J, the junction contained 5 bases not matched to a gene. The germline CDR1 and CDR2 sequences are MNHEY and SVGAGI.

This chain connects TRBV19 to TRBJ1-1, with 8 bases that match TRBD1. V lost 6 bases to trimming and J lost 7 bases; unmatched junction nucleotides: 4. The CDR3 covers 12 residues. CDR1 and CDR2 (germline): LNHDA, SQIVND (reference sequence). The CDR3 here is CASRRQGNEAFF. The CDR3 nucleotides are TGTGCCAGTAGGAGACAGGGGAATGAAGCTTTCTTT.

CDR3 region: CASSLGGLESSPLHF. The DNA for the CDR3 is TGCGCCAGCAGCTTGGGTGGATTGGAGAGCTCACCCCTCCACTTT. This chain joins TRBV5-1 and TRBJ1-6; D ambiguous. The germline gives CDR1 SGHRS, CDR2 YFSETQ. This CDR3 has 15 residues. The V and J ends lost 0 bases and 10 bases respectively, with 14 bases between them.

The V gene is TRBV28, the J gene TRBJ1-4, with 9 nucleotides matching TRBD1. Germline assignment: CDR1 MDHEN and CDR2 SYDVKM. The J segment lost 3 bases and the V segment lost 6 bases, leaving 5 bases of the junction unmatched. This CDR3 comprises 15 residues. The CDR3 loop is CASSPGQGSNEKLFF. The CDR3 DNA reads TGTGCCAGCAGCCCAGGACAGGGGTCTAATGAAAAACTGTTTTTT.

The CDR3 DNA sequence: TGTGCCAGCAGCCAGGCAGTAGGAGAGACCCAGTACTTC. Translation gives CASSQAVGETQYF. The chain recombines TRBV5-4 with TRBJ2-5; no reliable D call. Germline-derived CDR1 and CDR2 are SGHNT and YYREEE (reference sequence). V was clipped by 4 bases and J by 4 bases, with 11 bases between them. There are 13 residues in the CDR3.

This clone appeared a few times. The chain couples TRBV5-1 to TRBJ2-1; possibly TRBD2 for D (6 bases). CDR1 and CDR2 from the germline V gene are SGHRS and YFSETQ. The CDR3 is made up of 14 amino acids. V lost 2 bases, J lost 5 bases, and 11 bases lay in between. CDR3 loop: CASSFLALDNEQFF. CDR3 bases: TGCGCCAGCAGCTTCCTAGCGTTAGACAATGAGCAGTTCTTC. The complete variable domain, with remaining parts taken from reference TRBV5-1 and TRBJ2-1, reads KAGVTQTPRYLIKTRGQQVTLSCSPISGHRSVSWYQQTPGQGLQFLFEYFSETQRNKGNFPGRFSGRQFSNSRSEMNVSTLELGDSALYLCASSFLALDNEQFFGPGTRLTVL.

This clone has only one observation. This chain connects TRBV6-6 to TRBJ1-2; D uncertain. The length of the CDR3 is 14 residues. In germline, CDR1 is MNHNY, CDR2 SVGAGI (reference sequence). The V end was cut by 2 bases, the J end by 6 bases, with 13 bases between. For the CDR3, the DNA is TGTGCCAGCAGTTACGCGCAAATAGAAAATGGCTACACCTTC. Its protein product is CASSYAQIENGYTF.

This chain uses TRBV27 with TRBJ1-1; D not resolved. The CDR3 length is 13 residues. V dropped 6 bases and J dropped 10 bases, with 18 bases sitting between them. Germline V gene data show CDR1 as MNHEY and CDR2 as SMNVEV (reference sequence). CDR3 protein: CASRRNSGSVAFF. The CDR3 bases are TGTGCCAGCAGGAGGAACAGCGGGTCGGTAGCTTTCTTT.

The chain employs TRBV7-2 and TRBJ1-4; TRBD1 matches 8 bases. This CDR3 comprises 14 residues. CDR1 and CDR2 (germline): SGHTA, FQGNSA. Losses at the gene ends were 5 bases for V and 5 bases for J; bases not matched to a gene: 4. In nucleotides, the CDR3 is TGTGCCAGCAGCCTACACAGGGGGAATGAAAAACTGTTTTTT. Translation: CASSLHRGNEKLFF.

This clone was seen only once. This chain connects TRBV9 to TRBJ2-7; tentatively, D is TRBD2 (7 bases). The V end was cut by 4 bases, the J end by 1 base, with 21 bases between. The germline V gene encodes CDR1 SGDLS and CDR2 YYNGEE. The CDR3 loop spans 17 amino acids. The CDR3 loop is CASSHPGGAGSSYEQYF. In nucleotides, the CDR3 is TGTGCCAGCAGCCACCCTGGGGGGGCAGGGAGTTCCTACGAGCAGTACTTC.

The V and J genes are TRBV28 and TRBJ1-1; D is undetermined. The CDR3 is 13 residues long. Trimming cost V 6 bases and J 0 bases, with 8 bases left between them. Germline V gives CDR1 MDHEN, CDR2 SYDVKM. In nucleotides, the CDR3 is TGTGCCAGCAGGGTCGCTATGAACACTGAAGCTTTCTTT. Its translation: CASRVAMNTEAFF.

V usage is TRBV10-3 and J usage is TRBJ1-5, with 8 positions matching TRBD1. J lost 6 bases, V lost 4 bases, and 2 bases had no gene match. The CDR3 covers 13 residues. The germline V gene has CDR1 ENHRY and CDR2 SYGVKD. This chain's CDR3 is CAISGDRGQPQHF. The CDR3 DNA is TGTGCCATCAGTGGAGACAGGGGTCAGCCCCAGCATTTT.

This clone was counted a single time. The CDR3 DNA is TGTGCCAGCAGCCCCCAATCTGGAGTGATCTATGGCTACACCTTC. It translates to CASSPQSGVIYGYTF. The chain links TRBV11-2 to TRBJ1-2; D unresolved. CDR1 and CDR2 (germline): SGHAT, FQNNGV. The CDR3 has 15 amino acids. V lost 5 bases and J lost 4, with 17 bases in between.

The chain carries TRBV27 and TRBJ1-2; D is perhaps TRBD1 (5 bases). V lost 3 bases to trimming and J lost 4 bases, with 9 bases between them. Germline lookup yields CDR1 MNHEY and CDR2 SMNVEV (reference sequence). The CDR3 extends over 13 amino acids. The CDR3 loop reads CASSFQGSYGYTF. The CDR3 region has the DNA TGTGCCAGCAGTTTCCAGGGATCCTATGGCTACACCTTC.

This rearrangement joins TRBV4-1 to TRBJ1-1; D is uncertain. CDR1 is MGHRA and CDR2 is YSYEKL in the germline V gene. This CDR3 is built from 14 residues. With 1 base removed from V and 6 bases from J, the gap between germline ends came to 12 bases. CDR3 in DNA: TGCGCCAGCAGCCAAGGGAGGCTAGACGCTGAAGCTTTCTTT. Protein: CASSQGRLDAEAFF.

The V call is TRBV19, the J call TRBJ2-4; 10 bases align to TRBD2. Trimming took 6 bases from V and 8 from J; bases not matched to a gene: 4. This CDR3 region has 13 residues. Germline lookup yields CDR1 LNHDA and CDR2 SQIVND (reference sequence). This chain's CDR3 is CASSVAGGDIQYF. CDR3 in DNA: TGTGCCAGTAGCGTAGCGGGAGGAGACATTCAGTACTTC.

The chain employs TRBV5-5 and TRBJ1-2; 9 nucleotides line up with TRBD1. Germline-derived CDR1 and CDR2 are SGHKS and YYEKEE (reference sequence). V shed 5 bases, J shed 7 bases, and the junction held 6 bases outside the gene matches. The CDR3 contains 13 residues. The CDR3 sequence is CASSSGTGLGYTF. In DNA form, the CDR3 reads TGTGCCAGCAGTTCCGGGACAGGGCTTGGCTACACCTTC.

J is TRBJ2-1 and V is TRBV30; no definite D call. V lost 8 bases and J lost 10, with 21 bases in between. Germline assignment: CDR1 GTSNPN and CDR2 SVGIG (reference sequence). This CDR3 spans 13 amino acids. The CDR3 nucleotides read TGTGCCGGGTATGCTAAGGAGTCTTGGGAGCAGTTCTTC. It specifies CAGYAKESWEQFF.

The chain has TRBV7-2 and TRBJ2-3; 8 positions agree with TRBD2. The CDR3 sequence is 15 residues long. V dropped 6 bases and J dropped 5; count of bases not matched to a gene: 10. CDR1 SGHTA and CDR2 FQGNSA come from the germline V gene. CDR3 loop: CASSYRAGAGDTQYF. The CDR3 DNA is TGTGCCAGCAGTTATCGAGCGGGAGCGGGAGATACGCAGTATTTT.

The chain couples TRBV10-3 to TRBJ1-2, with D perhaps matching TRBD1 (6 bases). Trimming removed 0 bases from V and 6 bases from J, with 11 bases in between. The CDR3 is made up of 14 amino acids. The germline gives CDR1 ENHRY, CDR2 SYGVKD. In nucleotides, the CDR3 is TGTGCCATCAGTGAGTCTACAGGGTCCCATGGCTACACCTTC. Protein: CAISESTGSHGYTF.

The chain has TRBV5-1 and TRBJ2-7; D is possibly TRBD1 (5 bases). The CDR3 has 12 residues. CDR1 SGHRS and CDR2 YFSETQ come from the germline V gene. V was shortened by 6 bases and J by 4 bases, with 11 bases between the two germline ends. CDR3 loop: CASTSSGYEQYF. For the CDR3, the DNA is TGCGCCAGCACCTCCTCAGGGTACGAGCAGTACTTC.

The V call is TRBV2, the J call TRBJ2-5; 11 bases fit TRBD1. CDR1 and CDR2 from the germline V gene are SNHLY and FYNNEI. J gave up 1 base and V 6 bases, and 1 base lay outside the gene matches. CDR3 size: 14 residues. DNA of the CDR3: TGTGCCAGCAGGGACAGGGGGCTCCAAGAGACCCAGTACTTC. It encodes CASRDRGLQETQYF.

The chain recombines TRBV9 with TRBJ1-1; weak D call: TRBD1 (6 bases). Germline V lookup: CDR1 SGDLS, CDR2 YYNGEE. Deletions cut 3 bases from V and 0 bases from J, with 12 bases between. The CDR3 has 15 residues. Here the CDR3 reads CASSASGALNTEAFF. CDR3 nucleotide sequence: TGTGCCAGCAGCGCCTCAGGGGCGCTGAACACTGAAGCTTTCTTT. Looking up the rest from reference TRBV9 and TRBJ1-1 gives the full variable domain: DSGVTQTPKHLITATGQRVTLRCSPRSGDLSVYWYQQSLDQGLQFLIQYYNGEERAKGNILERFSAQQFPDLHSELNLSSLELGDSALYFCASSASGALNTEAFFGQGTRLTVV.

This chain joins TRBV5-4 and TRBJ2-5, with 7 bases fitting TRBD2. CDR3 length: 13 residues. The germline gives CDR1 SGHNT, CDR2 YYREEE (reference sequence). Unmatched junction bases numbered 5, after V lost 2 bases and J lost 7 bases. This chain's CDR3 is CASSFLGEGTQYF. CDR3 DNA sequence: TGTGCCAGCAGCTTCCTGGGGGAGGGGACCCAGTACTTC.

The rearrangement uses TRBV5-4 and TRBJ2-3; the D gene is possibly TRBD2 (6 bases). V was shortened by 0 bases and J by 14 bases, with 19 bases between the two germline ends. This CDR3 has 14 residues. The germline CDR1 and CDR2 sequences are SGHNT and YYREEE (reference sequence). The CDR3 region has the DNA TGTGCCAGCAGCTTGGGCGGACCGGGAGCAGATCGGTATTTT. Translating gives CASSLGGPGADRYF.

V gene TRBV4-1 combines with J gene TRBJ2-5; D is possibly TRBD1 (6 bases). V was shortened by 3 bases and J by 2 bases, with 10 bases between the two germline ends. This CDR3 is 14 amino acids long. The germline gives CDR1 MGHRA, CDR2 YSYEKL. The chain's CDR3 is CASSQGHVQETQYF. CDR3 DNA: TGCGCCAGCAGCCAGGGACACGTGCAAGAGACCCAGTACTTC.

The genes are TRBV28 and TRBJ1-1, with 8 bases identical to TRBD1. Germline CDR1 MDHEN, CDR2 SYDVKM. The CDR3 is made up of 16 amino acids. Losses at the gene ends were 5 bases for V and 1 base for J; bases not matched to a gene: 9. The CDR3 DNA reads TGTGCCAGCAGTCGTGACAGGGGAAGTTGGAACACTGAAGCTTTCTTT. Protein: CASSRDRGSWNTEAFF.

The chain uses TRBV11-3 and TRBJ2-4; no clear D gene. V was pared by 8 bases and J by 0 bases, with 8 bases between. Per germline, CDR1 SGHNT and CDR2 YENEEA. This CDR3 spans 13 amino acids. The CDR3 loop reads CASSQLAKNIQYF. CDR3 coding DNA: TGTGCCAGCTCACAGCTAGCCAAAAACATTCAGTACTTC.

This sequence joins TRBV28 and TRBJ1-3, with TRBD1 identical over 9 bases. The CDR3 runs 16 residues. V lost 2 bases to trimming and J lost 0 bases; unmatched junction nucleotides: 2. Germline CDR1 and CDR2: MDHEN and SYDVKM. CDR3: CASSLGTGNSGNTIYF. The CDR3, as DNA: TGTGCCAGCAGTTTAGGGACAGGGAACTCTGGAAACACCATATATTTT.

CDR3 bases: TGTGCCATCTCGTTACAGCTTAATGAAAAACTGTTTTTT. The encoded protein is CAISLQLNEKLFF. This sequence joins TRBV10-3 and TRBJ1-4; D unresolved. Germline loops: CDR1 ENHRY, CDR2 SYGVKD. The ends were cut back, 8 bases at V and 4 bases at J, with 11 bases in the middle. The CDR3 sequence is 13 residues long.

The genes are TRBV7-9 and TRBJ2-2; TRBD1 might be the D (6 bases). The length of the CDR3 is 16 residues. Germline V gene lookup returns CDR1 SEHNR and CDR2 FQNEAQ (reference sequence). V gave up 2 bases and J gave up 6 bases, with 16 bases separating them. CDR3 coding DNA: TGTGCCAGCAGCTTATCGGGCCAGGGGTTTGCCGGGGAGCTGTTTTTT. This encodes CASSLSGQGFAGELFF.